This T cell receptor beta chain was sequenced in a study of OX40 agonist ivuxolimab in advanced cancers. About the full investigation: Ivuxolimab was a fully human IgG2 agonistic monoclonal antibody targeting the costimulatory receptor OX40 (CD134). Peripheral TCRbeta sequencing aimed to test whether ivuxolimab altered TCR sequence diversity and caused clonal T-cell expansion. Of the approximately 50 dose-escalation patients, hepatocellular carcinoma was present in around 20, melanoma in about 15, renal cell carcinoma in 9 and head and neck cancer in 9. The dose-escalation cohort was roughly 80% male with a mean age of about 60 years, ranging from 23 to 79. Partial responses occurred in three dose-escalation patients, of whom one had hepatocellular carcinoma and two had cutaneous melanoma. The paper describes the monotherapy dose-escalation part (N = 52 patients) of the phase I trial of ivuxolimab. Patients were allowed to have had prior anti-PD-1, anti-PD-L1 or anti-CTLA-4 therapy, and around 37% of the dose-escalation patients had previously received checkpoint inhibitors. Intravenous ivuxolimab was administered to patients every 2 weeks at six dose levels: 0.01, 0.1, 0.3, 1.5, 3 and 10 mg/kg.

CDR1 is given as SEHNR and CDR2 as FQNEAQ, both from the germline V gene (reference sequence). Taken from cysteine to phenylalanine, the CDR3 has 16 residues. The retained sequence is limited to the CDR3, 48 bases, with the frame set at the first base. Compared with germline, V lacks 5 bases and J lacks 5 bases; bases without a gene match: 14. Points the paper makes about the study in general: Low levels of normalized T-cell clonal expansion were also seen in some nonresponding patients. After ivuxolimab, CD8+ T cells had more expanded clones than CD4+ T cells on average. Which antigens the clonally expanded peripheral T cells were specific for was not determined. Partial responders in the 0.1-3.0 mg/kg groups had among the lowest normalized peripheral clonal expansion, especially among CD8+ T cells. At doses from 0.1 to 3.0 mg/kg, clonal expansion was seen in both CD4+ and CD8+ blood T cells between baseline and week 6.

With regard to this clone: Its antigen remains unidentified. No base-level quality is on record; no much larger clone is a single base apart.

Patients with a history of autoimmune disease or receiving systemic immunosuppression were excluded from the trial. In every dose cohort, peripheral blood was drawn for TCR sequencing at baseline, cycle 4 day 1, and cycle 7 day 1. The samples were drawn from a first-in-human, open-label, multicenter phase I dose-escalation trial of ivuxolimab. The trial enrolled adults with locally advanced or metastatic head and neck squamous cell, hepatocellular, melanoma or renal cell carcinoma. Before TCR sequencing, CD4+ and CD8+ T cells were separately sorted from peripheral blood. Genomic DNA was isolated from the sorted cells so that the TCRbeta CDR3 region could be sequenced. TCRbeta CDR3 regions were sequenced using the immunoSEQ Assay. TCRdb mirrors the immuneACCESS table, restricted to in-frame sequences. Some clones are absent from its copies; in checked studies, under half trace to an unresolved V gene, and the reason for the others is unknown. The sample data list 55,000 to 75,000 clones, and over 70% of these were observed just once. Roughly 0.34% of the sample is held by the ten biggest clonotypes.

The starting material was CD4+ or CD8+ T cells sorted from blood, obtained in a trial of the OX40 agonist ivuxolimab. The chain was built from TRBV7-9 and TRBJ2-5; 7 nucleotides in the junction match TRBD2. The sequence came from an adult with an advanced solid tumor such as melanoma, head and neck, liver or kidney cancer. The CDR3 region reads CASSPFGSGGRETQYF. The nucleotide sequence reads TGTGCCAGCAGCCCCTTCGGGTCGGGGGGACGGGAGACCCAGTACTTC. Reference TRBV7-9 and TRBJ2-5 proteins supply the regions before and after the CDR3; the full variable domain is: DTGVSQNPRHKITKRGQNVTFRCDPISEHNRLYWYRQTLGQGPEFLTYFQNEAQLEKSRLLSDRFSAERPKGSFSTLEIQRTEQGDSAMYLCASSPFGSGGRETQYFGPGTRLLVL.